This TCR beta chain was recovered during a study of identical twins (dated by TCRdb to 2016 to 2017). Looking at the study overall: To test whether fetal clonotypes persist, this study deep-sequenced TCR alpha and beta repertoires from monozygotic twins, from unrelated adults of various ages, and from cord blood. To rule out contamination, replicate twin experiments were performed at different times with different library preparation protocols. On the study overall, not on this receptor specifically: Compared with coincidental sharing between unrelated individuals, an excess of low generation-probability sequences was observed among out-of-frame TCR alpha sequences shared between twins. Recombination models systematically underestimated out-of-frame TCR alpha sharing in monozygotic twins but agreed with sharing between unrelated individuals. A weaker excess of twin sharing was found in beta out-of-frame sequences because the signal-to-noise ratio was lowered by fewer shared sequences. Fewer insertions were carried by abundant cord blood beta clonotypes; a weaker similar trend was observed in young adult naive repertoires, while no such trend was observed in memory repertoires. Invariant T cells such as MAIT and iNKT could partly confound zero-insertion analyses, though diverse VJ usage argued against this for most clonotypes. Because the same donors could not be followed over many years, the conclusions relied on cross-sectional statistical analysis.

All donors were healthy Caucasians. The twin cohort consisted of three pairs of female monozygotic twins, all aged roughly 18 to 29 years. Positive isolation kits from Invitrogen were used to isolate CD4+ and CD8+ T cell populations. Only a few counts were recorded for this clonotype. Its antigen is currently not known. No much larger clonotype is one base removed from it; base qualities were not supplied. Taken from the germline V gene, the CDR1 and CDR2 loops are MGHRA and YSYEKL. The CDR3 measures 17 amino acids from cysteine to phenylalanine. The sequence is cut down to CDR3 DNA, 51 bases in frame from base 1. Trimming accounts for 3 bases at V and 3 bases at J, while the number of junction bases matched to no gene is 7. Library preparation was by 5' RACE. Sequenced on an Illumina HiSeq 2000. Template switching introduced a universal primer binding site; the final cDNA contained a unique molecular identifier, enabling accurate counting of TCR cDNA molecules. Specific primers in the conserved constant-segment region were used to synthesize first-strand cDNA for TCR alpha and beta chains. Each cDNA library was double barcoded, with a SMART-Mk sample barcode plus Illumina barcodes, to control for contamination. TruSeq adapter sequences, together with Illumina sample barcodes, were added in two successive PCR steps. TCR alpha and beta cDNA libraries were sequenced on the Illumina HiSeq platform with custom primers. As for the authors' bioinformatics: Unique molecular identifiers were extracted from raw reads with MiGEC, and CDR3 positions were determined with MiXCR. Recombination models were inferred per individual with the repgenHMM and IGoR tools using an EM algorithm. The analysis of shared clonotypes was done with the tcR package in R, with sharing normalized by the product of cloneset sizes. Out-of-frame nonproductive sequences were analyzed to study raw recombination free of thymic and clonal selection effects. The raw public data were reprocessed by TCRdb itself: fastp quality trimming at Q25, MiXCR clonotype calling, in-frame beta chains only. Identical CDR3 proteins give one entry, which carries the most common genes and DNA. TCRdb assigned the V and J calls; the authors' analysis was not used. Here the sample has about 530,000 distinct CDR3 sequences; around 24% occur a single time. In total, the top ten clones hold approximately 0.5% of the sample.

These data also formed part of another study, on yellow fever vaccine responses in identical twins. As the second publication notes: According to the authors, the vaccine-induced T cell response in identical twins seemed to be partly convergent and partly specific to each individual. The study precisely tracked vaccine-responding T cell clones in identical twins.

The chain links TRBV4-1 with TRBJ2-1; a stretch of 11 junction bases matches TRBD1. This receptor was identified in a woman aged 18 to 35 in good health. Sequences were obtained from CD4+ T cells sorted from blood. CDR3 reads: CASSQAGTGGIYNEQFF. Read as DNA, the sequence is TGCGCCAGCAGCCAGGCAGGGACAGGGGGGATCTACAATGAGCAGTTCTTC.